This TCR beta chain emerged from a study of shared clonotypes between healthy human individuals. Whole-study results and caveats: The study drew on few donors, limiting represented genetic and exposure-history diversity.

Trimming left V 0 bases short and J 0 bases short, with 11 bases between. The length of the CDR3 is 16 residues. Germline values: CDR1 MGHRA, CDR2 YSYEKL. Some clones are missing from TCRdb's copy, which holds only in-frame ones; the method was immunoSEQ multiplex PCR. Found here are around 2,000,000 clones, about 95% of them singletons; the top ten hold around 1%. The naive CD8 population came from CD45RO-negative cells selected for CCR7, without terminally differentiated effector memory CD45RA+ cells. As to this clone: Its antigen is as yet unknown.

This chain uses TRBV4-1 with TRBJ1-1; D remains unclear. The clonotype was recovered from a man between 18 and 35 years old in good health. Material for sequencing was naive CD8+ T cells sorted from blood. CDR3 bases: TGCGCCAGCAGCCAAGATTTAGCCAGTATGAACACTGAAGCTTTCTTT. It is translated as CASSQDLASMNTEAFF.